A single T cell receptor (beta chain) is shown here with its context. As yet, its antigen is unknown. The sample comes from a study of T cell repertoires in cytomegalovirus infection. As for the study in general: CMV infection and matching HLA type were both indicated by public TCR beta signatures. General study findings and limits: Summed public TCR beta family frequency identified CMV carriers bearing the relevant HLA. Within the response measured ex vivo, HLA-C-restricted CMV-specific TCR beta clonotypes were dominant.

TCRdb independently ran MiXCR on the reads; one entry per CDR3 protein. The sample lists hundreds of thousands of distinct CDR3 sequences, roughly 22% seen once, with roughly 20% in the top ten. Germline CDR1 and CDR2: MDHEN and SYDVKM. The CDR3 runs 15 residues. The V and J ends lost 7 bases and 5 bases, in that order; junction bases with no gene match: 13. This chain links TRBV28 with TRBJ2-7; 8 bases map to TRBD2. This TCR came from a human donor in good health (CMV status not recorded). Some clones in this sample may be carry-over from other donors' samples. Sequenced: CD8+ T cells from PBMCs. The CDR3 nucleotides read TGTGCCAGCATCATTACGGGGGGGACCTTCAACGAGCAGTACTTC. Translated, it gives CASIITGGTFNEQYF.